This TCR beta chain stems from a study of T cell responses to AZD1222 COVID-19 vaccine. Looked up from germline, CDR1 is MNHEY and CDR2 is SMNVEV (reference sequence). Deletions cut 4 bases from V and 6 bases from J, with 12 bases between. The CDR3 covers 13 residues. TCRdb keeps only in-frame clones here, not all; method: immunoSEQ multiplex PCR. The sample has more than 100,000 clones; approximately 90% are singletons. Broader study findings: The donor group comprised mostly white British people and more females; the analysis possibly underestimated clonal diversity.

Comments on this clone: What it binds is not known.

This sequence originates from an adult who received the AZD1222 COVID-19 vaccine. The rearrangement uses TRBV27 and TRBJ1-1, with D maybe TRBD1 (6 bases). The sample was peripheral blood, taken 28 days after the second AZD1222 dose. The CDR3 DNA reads TGTGCCAGCAGTTGGCGACAGGACGCTGAAGCTTTCTTT. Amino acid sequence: CASSWRQDAEAFF.